This is a list of T cell receptor beta chains from one sample in a study of blood T cells in healthy people across ages. Via MiXCR, TCRdb re-called the 5' RACE reads, giving one row per CDR3 protein. This table has nearly 800,000 distinct CDR3 sequences, about 56% appearing once. The sequenced sample consisted of blood. These receptors were taken from a man aged 40-55 years in good health. Each CDR3 is given with its conserved first and last residue. D genes are given only for firm matches. Size is stated for part of the rows, as once, few or many counts, or as a class when the clone is expanded.

abundance: .; d_gene: .; j_gene: TRBJ2-5; v_gene: TRBV20-1; CDR3aa: CSASDQGRSGQYF; CDR3nt: TGCAGTGCTAGTGATCAGGGTAGGAGTGGGCAGTACTTC
abundance: .; d_gene: TRBD2; j_gene: TRBJ2-7; v_gene: TRBV11-2; CDR3aa: CASSSHQPGLATAYEQYF; CDR3nt: TGTGCCAGCAGCTCCCATCAGCCGGGACTAGCAACCGCCTACGAGCAGTACTTC
abundance: .; d_gene: .; j_gene: TRBJ2-1; v_gene: TRBV20-1; CDR3aa: CSARDWGETEQFF; CDR3nt: TGCAGTGCTAGGGATTGGGGGGAAACTGAGCAGTTCTTC
abundance: .; d_gene: .; j_gene: TRBJ2-4; v_gene: TRBV3-1; CDR3aa: CASSQDLLGVGTRAKNIQYF; CDR3nt: TGTGCCAGCAGCCAAGATCTATTGGGGGTGGGAACCCGAGCCAAAAACATTCAGTACTTC
abundance: .; d_gene: TRBD1; j_gene: TRBJ1-6; v_gene: TRBV4-1; CDR3aa: CASSQEGQGGLVNSPLHF; CDR3nt: TGCGCCAGCAGCCAAGAGGGACAGGGGGGTTTAGTGAATTCACCCCTCCACTTT
abundance: few; d_gene: TRBD2; j_gene: TRBJ2-7; v_gene: TRBV7-9; CDR3aa: CASSPREGDSYEQYF; CDR3nt: TGTGCCAGCAGCCCGAGGGAGGGTGACTCCTACGAGCAGTACTTC
abundance: .; d_gene: .; j_gene: TRBJ1-2; v_gene: TRBV11-2; CDR3aa: CASSLDRDTYTF; CDR3nt: TGTGCCAGCAGCTTAGACCGGGACACCTACACCTTC
abundance: once; d_gene: .; j_gene: TRBJ2-5; v_gene: TRBV7-2; CDR3aa: CASSLLRGGTETQYF; CDR3nt: TGTGCCAGCAGCCTCCTTCGTGGCGGGACAGAGACCCAGTACTTC
abundance: few; d_gene: TRBD1; j_gene: TRBJ1-4; v_gene: TRBV28; CDR3aa: CASSSPGTGGEKLFF; CDR3nt: TGTGCCAGCAGTTCCCCCGGGACAGGGGGCGAAAAACTGTTTTTT
abundance: .; d_gene: TRBD2; j_gene: TRBJ2-1; v_gene: TRBV27; CDR3aa: CASSLYWTSGRNSHNNEQFF; CDR3nt: TGTGCCAGCAGTTTATATTGGACTAGCGGGAGGAATAGTCATAACAATGAGCAGTTCTTC
abundance: .; d_gene: .; j_gene: TRBJ1-1; v_gene: TRBV29-1; CDR3aa: CSSRGNTEAFF; CDR3nt: TGCAGTTCCAGGGGGAACACTGAAGCTTTCTTT
abundance: .; d_gene: .; j_gene: TRBJ1-2; v_gene: TRBV28; CDR3aa: CASSSSSGPTFYGYTF; CDR3nt: TGTGCCAGCAGCTCATCCTCCGGGCCGACCTTCTATGGCTACACCTTC
abundance: .; d_gene: .; j_gene: TRBJ2-1; v_gene: TRBV6-6; CDR3aa: CASSYSRGNSYNEQFF; CDR3nt: TGTGCCAGCAGTTATTCACGGGGGAACTCCTACAATGAGCAGTTCTTC
abundance: .; d_gene: .; j_gene: TRBJ2-7; v_gene: TRBV28; CDR3aa: CASSAGVSDEQYF; CDR3nt: TGTGCCAGCAGCGCCGGGGTCTCCGACGAGCAGTACTTC
abundance: .; d_gene: .; j_gene: TRBJ2-1; v_gene: TRBV5-6; CDR3aa: CASSFDRGAGSYNEQFF; CDR3nt: TGTGCCAGCAGCTTCGACCGAGGGGCTGGCTCCTACAATGAGCAGTTCTTC
abundance: .; d_gene: TRBD2; j_gene: TRBJ2-7; v_gene: TRBV29-1; CDR3aa: CSASTSGTSYEQYF; CDR3nt: TGCAGCGCGTCCACTAGCGGGACATCTTACGAGCAGTACTTC
abundance: few; d_gene: TRBD2; j_gene: TRBJ2-3; v_gene: TRBV20-1; CDR3aa: CSARGASGGSDTQYF; CDR3nt: TGCAGTGCTAGAGGGGCTAGCGGGGGTTCAGATACGCAGTATTTT
abundance: .; d_gene: .; j_gene: TRBJ2-1; v_gene: TRBV29-1; CDR3aa: CSVEVDGNEQFF; CDR3nt: TGCAGCGTTGAAGTCGACGGGAATGAGCAGTTCTTC
abundance: .; d_gene: .; j_gene: TRBJ2-7; v_gene: TRBV29-1; CDR3aa: CSVKGARQNPTYEQYF; CDR3nt: TGCAGCGTTAAAGGGGCTCGACAGAACCCCACCTACGAGCAGTACTTC
abundance: .; d_gene: .; j_gene: TRBJ1-2; v_gene: TRBV4-1; CDR3aa: CASSSAGQGAWVYGYTF; CDR3nt: TGCGCCAGCAGCTCGGCTGGGCAAGGGGCGTGGGTGTATGGCTACACCTTC
abundance: few; d_gene: TRBD1; j_gene: TRBJ1-5; v_gene: TRBV9; CDR3aa: CASSSGQGSNQPQHF; CDR3nt: TGTGCCAGCAGCTCCGGACAGGGCAGTAATCAGCCCCAGCATTTT
abundance: .; d_gene: TRBD2; j_gene: TRBJ2-6; v_gene: TRBV20-1; CDR3aa: CSARGTSAKPSGANVLTF; CDR3nt: TGCAGTGCTAGAGGGACTAGCGCTAAACCCTCTGGGGCCAACGTCCTGACTTTC
abundance: .; d_gene: TRBD1; j_gene: TRBJ2-3; v_gene: TRBV30; CDR3aa: CAWSAGTGPPHTQYF; CDR3nt: TGTGCCTGGAGTGCCGGGACAGGGCCCCCCCATACGCAGTATTTT
abundance: .; d_gene: .; j_gene: TRBJ2-3; v_gene: TRBV7-3; CDR3aa: CASSLTSLAGDTQYF; CDR3nt: TGTGCCAGCAGCTTAACGTCGCTAGCCGGAGATACGCAGTATTTT
abundance: .; d_gene: TRBD1; j_gene: TRBJ2-5; v_gene: TRBV14; CDR3aa: CASGRGQGVRYQETQYF; CDR3nt: TGTGCCAGCGGCCGCGGACAGGGGGTGCGGTACCAAGAGACCCAGTACTTC
abundance: .; d_gene: TRBD1; j_gene: TRBJ1-5; v_gene: TRBV6-6; CDR3aa: CASANGDRNFNQPQHF; CDR3nt: TGTGCCAGCGCCAACGGGGACAGGAACTTCAATCAGCCCCAGCATTTT
abundance: .; d_gene: .; j_gene: TRBJ2-7; v_gene: TRBV24-1; CDR3aa: CATSVGGGKNEQYF; CDR3nt: TGTGCCACCAGTGTAGGAGGCGGCAAGAACGAGCAGTACTTC
abundance: .; d_gene: .; j_gene: TRBJ1-4; v_gene: TRBV20-1; CDR3aa: CSAQQQGGGEKLFF; CDR3nt: TGCAGTGCACAGCAACAGGGAGGCGGTGAAAAACTGTTTTTT
abundance: .; d_gene: TRBD1; j_gene: TRBJ2-7; v_gene: TRBV5-1; CDR3aa: CASSLRARDRDSYEQYF; CDR3nt: TGCGCCAGCAGCTTGCGGGCCCGGGACAGAGACTCCTACGAGCAGTACTTC
abundance: few; d_gene: .; j_gene: TRBJ2-5; v_gene: TRBV28; CDR3aa: CASSPYGASETQYF; CDR3nt: TGTGCCAGCAGTCCTTACGGGGCCTCGGAGACCCAGTACTTC
abundance: .; d_gene: .; j_gene: TRBJ2-3; v_gene: TRBV9; CDR3aa: CASSPFHWGSPDAQYF; CDR3nt: TGTGCCAGCAGCCCCTTTCACTGGGGGTCCCCAGATGCGCAGTATTTT
abundance: few; d_gene: TRBD2; j_gene: TRBJ2-4; v_gene: TRBV3-1; CDR3aa: CASSQGPTQLAGSIAKNIQYF; CDR3nt: TGTGCCAGCAGCCAGGGCCCGACCCAGTTAGCGGGATCGATAGCCAAAAACATTCAGTACTTC
abundance: many; d_gene: .; j_gene: TRBJ1-5; v_gene: TRBV20-1; CDR3aa: CSEPTTRNQPQHF; CDR3nt: TGCAGTGAACCGACAACGCGAAATCAGCCCCAGCATTTT
abundance: .; d_gene: .; j_gene: TRBJ2-1; v_gene: TRBV6-6; CDR3aa: CASSYPGPRAGNEQFF; CDR3nt: TGTGCCAGCAGTTACCCCGGTCCGAGGGCTGGCAATGAGCAGTTCTTC
abundance: .; d_gene: .; j_gene: TRBJ2-6; v_gene: TRBV6-2/TRBV6-3; CDR3aa: CAIKSDSGANVLTF; CDR3nt: TGTGCCATCAAATCGGATTCTGGGGCCAACGTCCTGACTTTC
abundance: .; d_gene: .; j_gene: TRBJ1-5; v_gene: TRBV12-3/TRBV12-4; CDR3aa: CASSFLGRSNQPQHF; CDR3nt: TGTGCCAGCAGTTTTTTGGGTAGAAGCAATCAGCCCCAGCATTTT
abundance: .; d_gene: TRBD1; j_gene: TRBJ1-6; v_gene: TRBV7-2; CDR3aa: CASTFGTGGEWSYNSPLHF; CDR3nt: TGTGCCAGCACCTTCGGGACAGGGGGCGAATGGTCCTATAATTCACCCCTCCACTTT
abundance: .; d_gene: TRBD2; j_gene: TRBJ2-7; v_gene: TRBV7-2; CDR3aa: CASSLDTMASGLGNPYEQYF; CDR3nt: TGTGCCAGCAGCTTAGATACTATGGCTAGCGGGCTAGGGAACCCCTACGAGCAGTACTTC
abundance: .; d_gene: TRBD2; j_gene: TRBJ2-7; v_gene: TRBV5-1; CDR3aa: CASSPAGLAGVYYEQYF; CDR3nt: TGCGCCAGCAGCCCGGCGGGACTAGCGGGAGTATACTACGAGCAGTACTTC
abundance: once; d_gene: .; j_gene: TRBJ2-5; v_gene: TRBV5-1; CDR3aa: CASSLKDRQETQYF; CDR3nt: TGCGCCAGCAGCTTGAAGGACAGACAAGAGACCCAGTACTTC
abundance: .; d_gene: .; j_gene: TRBJ1-5; v_gene: TRBV5-1; CDR3aa: CASSLGTDLINQPQHF; CDR3nt: TGCGCCAGCAGCTTGGGGACAGACCTGATCAATCAGCCCCAGCATTTT
abundance: .; d_gene: .; j_gene: TRBJ2-7; v_gene: TRBV20-1; CDR3aa: CSAREQGTYEQYF; CDR3nt: TGCAGTGCTAGAGAACAGGGTACCTACGAGCAGTACTTC
abundance: once; d_gene: .; j_gene: TRBJ2-2; v_gene: TRBV7-2; CDR3aa: CASSPRDNRRGGELFF; CDR3nt: TGTGCCAGCAGCCCCAGGGACAACCGGAGGGGCGGGGAGCTGTTTTTT
abundance: few; d_gene: .; j_gene: TRBJ2-5; v_gene: TRBV7-2; CDR3aa: CASSVGVVETQYF; CDR3nt: TGTGCCAGCAGCGTAGGTGTAGTGGAGACCCAGTACTTC
abundance: .; d_gene: .; j_gene: TRBJ2-7; v_gene: TRBV6-6; CDR3aa: CASSYLARASNYEQYF; CDR3nt: TGTGCCAGCAGTTACTTAGCCAGGGCCTCGAATTACGAGCAGTACTTC
abundance: few; d_gene: TRBD1; j_gene: TRBJ2-7; v_gene: TRBV7-2; CDR3aa: CASSARDSSYEQYF; CDR3nt: TGTGCCAGCAGCGCCCGGGACAGCTCCTACGAGCAGTACTTC
abundance: .; d_gene: TRBD2; j_gene: TRBJ2-1; v_gene: TRBV29-1; CDR3aa: CSVVLAGLPASYNEQFF; CDR3nt: TGCAGCGTTGTTCTAGCGGGGCTCCCGGCCTCCTACAATGAGCAGTTCTTC
abundance: few; d_gene: .; j_gene: TRBJ2-7; v_gene: TRBV2; CDR3aa: CASRHRVPADEQYF; CDR3nt: TGTGCCAGCAGACACAGGGTTCCCGCCGACGAGCAGTACTTC
abundance: .; d_gene: .; j_gene: TRBJ2-5; v_gene: TRBV12-3/TRBV12-4; CDR3aa: CASSWDRDSQETQYF; CDR3nt: TGTGCCAGCAGTTGGGACCGGGACTCCCAAGAGACCCAGTACTTC